These T cell receptor beta chains were read from a single sample in a study of T-cell memory formation after mild COVID-19. Using its own MiXCR run on the 5' RACE reads, TCRdb lists one record per CDR3 protein. The sample lists fewer than 140,000 distinct CDR3 sequences, over 15% occurring once. Sequencing was done on a sample of PBMCs or a T cell subset sorted from them (not recorded which). These receptors were taken from an adult woman who had mild COVID-19 (a few samples of this study predate the infection). Cell type and time point are not known. CDR3s include the opening cysteine and the closing phenylalanine or tryptophan. D genes are given only for firm matches.

V gene | D gene | CDR3 protein
TRBV6-5 | . | CASKARGDYGYTF
TRBV4-1 | . | CASSQEVAGGREKLFF
TRBV20-1 | TRBD1 | CSCTGGARQPQHF
TRBV11-2 | TRBD2 | CASSLGWSSGDLDTQYF
TRBV18 | . | CASSKNEKLFF
TRBV19 | . | CASIGFIQDQGQPQHF
TRBV7-3 | . | CASSAGLLGELFF
TRBV11-3 | . | CASSPYGESYEQYF
TRBV21-1 | . | CASSKVGDNYEQYF
TRBV13 | TRBD1 | CASSHRGTGELFF
TRBV30 | . | CAWLGPGGYTF
TRBV5-1 | TRBD1 | CASSFRDREEGNQPQHF
TRBV3-1 | . | CASSQEAGPDEQYF
TRBV7-9 | TRBD1 | CASSLPRTGKGFNYGYTF
TRBV6-6 | . | CASSPLQGFVDSGANVLTF
TRBV5-1 | . | CASSLVQSNEKLFF
TRBV24-1 | TRBD1 | CATSGLRQGDNEQFF
TRBV7-9 | . | CASSSGSGTEAFF
TRBV7-9 | . | CASSRLPGLKGETQYF
TRBV5-1 | . | CASHLHDYNEQFF
TRBV20-1 | . | CSASATRGTYNEQFF
TRBV4-1 | . | CASSRGGTLETQYF
TRBV7-8 | . | CASSLKGRTGNTIYF
TRBV4-1 | . | CASSQSNREKLFF
TRBV7-9 | TRBD1 | CASSLDRGVNTEAFF
TRBV7-8 | TRBD2 | CASSEWGVAGASYNEQFF
TRBV4-3 | TRBD1 | CASSQDLGVGTDHYEQYF
TRBV5-1 | TRBD1 | CASSTSGTGGYEQYF
TRBV9 | . | CASRDKVGGSGELFF
TRBV11-2 | . | CASSLDLAENTEAFF
TRBV6-1 | TRBD1 | CASSPGQWMNEQFF
TRBV9 | TRBD1 | CASSYTEGQGAEGYTF
TRBV3-1 | . | CASSQEEAEQYF
TRBV29-1 | . | CSVEEVGGYQETQYF
TRBV9 | . | CASSVAPGNTGELFF
TRBV20-1 | . | CSARAVGSGQETQYF
TRBV4-2 | TRBD2 | CASARGGYNEQFF
TRBV2 | . | CASIPRYSYEQYF
TRBV12-3/TRBV12-4 | TRBD2 | CASSPGGSQNIQYF
TRBV12-3/TRBV12-4 | . | CASSALGARNEKLFF
TRBV12-3/TRBV12-4 | TRBD2 | CASSPGLADYEQYF
TRBV21-1 | . | CASSRSSPISGNTIYF
TRBV7-2 | . | CASSLYTVSYEQYF
TRBV5-1 | TRBD1 | CASSKTGEAYGYTF
TRBV12-3/TRBV12-4 | TRBD1 | CASSFTPGQGLNTGELFF
TRBV7-3 | . | CASSEVGAGELFF
TRBV7-9 | . | CASSLSGPGYTF
TRBV9 | TRBD2 | CASSVGAAGGSYAGELFF
TRBV12-3/TRBV12-4 | . | CASSSFERDYGYTF